This T cell receptor beta chain appears in the sequencing data of a study of long-term antiretroviral therapy in people with HIV. Sequencing used immunoSEQ v3.0 at survey level. The target of sequencing was 40,000-50,000 T-cell genomes per sample. The method was immunoSEQ multiplex PCR; TCRdb's version includes in-frame clones alone and lacks a portion of them. This sample has around 22,000 clones, with 85% to 95% found just once. Study results and caveats: Dominant in the repertoire at all time points were clones expanded before ART. Whereas controls had wider CDR3 length ranges, HIV repertoires had narrower ones.

Points on this clone: Its antigen is as yet unknown.

The J segment lost 6 bases and the V segment lost 5 bases, leaving 20 bases of the junction unmatched. Germline V CDR1 and CDR2: SGHTA, FQGTGA. The CDR3 is 19 residues long. The sequence was obtained from a woman aged 50 to 60 with HIV. The V call is TRBV7-3, the J call TRBJ2-2; 8 bases fit TRBD1. Source: unsorted PBMCs, taken about 4.9 years after starting antiretroviral therapy. The CDR3 loop reads CASSTIGQGGGSPPGELFF. The CDR3 coding sequence is TGTGCCAGCAGCACAATCGGACAGGGCGGAGGGTCTCCGCCCGGGGAGCTGTTTTTT.